A selection of T cell receptor beta chains follows, all from one sample in a study of CD8 T cells in ankylosing spondylitis. A single record per CDR3 protein comes from TCRdb applying MiXCR to the 5' RACE reads. The sample consists of fewer than 450,000 distinct CDR3 sequences, under 20% of them appearing once. Sample: blood, either unsorted or a sorted T cell fraction (not recorded which). The receptors derive from a male donor with ankylosing spondylitis. CDR3s include the opening cysteine and the closing phenylalanine or tryptophan. D genes are given only for firm matches. Clone sizes are given selectively: once, few, many, or a class where the clone is expanded.

clone size	D gene	V gene	J gene	CDR3 DNA	CDR3 protein
few	.	TRBV6-6	TRBJ1-3	TGTGCCACCTTTGGGTTTGCAAACACCATATATTTT	CATFGFANTIYF
many	.	TRBV24-1	TRBJ2-2	TGTGCCACCAGTGATTTCGCCTCTGCCGGGGAGCTGTTTTTT	CATSDFASAGELFF
.	TRBD2	TRBV27	TRBJ2-1	TGTGCCAGCAGTACCCCTAGCGGGTCCTACAATGAGCAGTTCTTC	CASSTPSGSYNEQFF
few	TRBD2	TRBV19	TRBJ2-7	TGTGCCAGTAGTCAAAGCGGGAGGTCGTACGAGCAGTACTTC	CASSQSGRSYEQYF
many	.	TRBV12-3/TRBV12-4	TRBJ2-3	TGTGCCAGCAGTTTAGCGGGGGTATCAAGAGATACGCAGTATTTT	CASSLAGVSRDTQYF
few	.	TRBV4-2	TRBJ1-4	TGTGCCAGCAGCCAAGATCCGGCAGCAGATGAAAAACTGTTTTTT	CASSQDPAADEKLFF
.	.	TRBV20-1	TRBJ2-1	TGCAGTGCTCCCCACCCTTCGGTCTACAATGAGCAGTTCTTC	CSAPHPSVYNEQFF
few	.	TRBV20-1	TRBJ2-7	TGCAGTGCTGCCCCAGGGGCCCGGGAGCAGTACTTC	CSAAPGAREQYF
.	.	TRBV5-1	TRBJ2-1	TGCGCCAGCAGCTTGGAGGGGGGGCGCGTTGAGCAGTTCTTC	CASSLEGGRVEQFF
.	.	TRBV5-6	TRBJ2-5	TGTGCCAGCAGCTACGTTGTGGGGGGAGAGACCCAGTACTTC	CASSYVVGGETQYF
.	.	TRBV6-2/TRBV6-3	TRBJ2-7	TGTGCCAGCGAGCCCCGAGGGCTCTACGAGCAGTACTTC	CASEPRGLYEQYF
few	TRBD1	TRBV6-2/TRBV6-3	TRBJ1-5	TGTGCCAGCAGAGGCACAGGGGGTCAGAATCAGCCCCAGCATTTT	CASRGTGGQNQPQHF
.	.	TRBV4-2	TRBJ2-3	TGTGCCAGCAGCCAGTTACGGGGGGCCCCAGATACGCAGTATTTT	CASSQLRGAPDTQYF
few	TRBD1	TRBV29-1	TRBJ1-4	TGCAGCGCCGGACAGGGAGGGACTAATGAAAAACTGTTTTTT	CSAGQGGTNEKLFF
.	.	TRBV20-1	TRBJ2-2	TGCAGTGCTAGAGATTTGAGGGGTCCAACCCAAAACACCGGGGAGCTGTTTTTT	CSARDLRGPTQNTGELFF
.	TRBD2	TRBV30	TRBJ2-1	TGTGCCTGTAAACATCGGACTAGCGGTTACAATGAGCAGTTCTTC	CACKHRTSGYNEQFF
many	.	TRBV20-1	TRBJ1-2	TGCAGTGCTAGAGGAGGGGAGGAGGGCTACACCTTC	CSARGGEEGYTF
.	.	TRBV9	TRBJ1-2	TGTGCCAGCAGCGTAGCTCCCGGGAAGTATGGCTACACCTTC	CASSVAPGKYGYTF
few	TRBD2	TRBV5-6	TRBJ2-1	TGTGCCAGCAGCCTTCGGACTAGCGGGAGCCGGACCTACAATGAGCAGTTCTTC	CASSLRTSGSRTYNEQFF
few	.	TRBV20-1	TRBJ1-4	TGCAGTGCTAGAATTCCGCCGGCTAAGAATGAAAAACTGTTTTTT	CSARIPPAKNEKLFF
.	.	TRBV7-9	TRBJ2-2	TGTGCCAGCAGCCCAGCCCCGAGAGCTCCGAACACCGGGGAGCTGTTTTTT	CASSPAPRAPNTGELFF
few	.	TRBV20-1	TRBJ2-3	TGCAGTGCTATCGATGGGCCAGATACGCAGTATTTT	CSAIDGPDTQYF
.	.	TRBV11-1	TRBJ2-5	TGTGCCAGCAGCCCAGGACAGTACCAAGAGACCCAGTACTTC	CASSPGQYQETQYF
.	.	TRBV5-1	TRBJ1-1	TGCGCCAGCAGCTTGGGCCACCTAGTAGACACTGAAGCTTTCTTT	CASSLGHLVDTEAFF
many	TRBD1	TRBV29-1	TRBJ2-7	TGCAGCGTTGGGGTACAGGGGACCCACGAGCAGTACTTC	CSVGVQGTHEQYF
.	.	TRBV7-2	TRBJ2-3	TGTGCCAGCAGACCGACTAGGTCGAGCACAGATACGCAGTATTTT	CASRPTRSSTDTQYF
few	.	TRBV20-1	TRBJ2-5	TGCAGTGCTAGAGTCCAGGCACAAGAGACCCAGTACTTC	CSARVQAQETQYF
few	.	TRBV12-3/TRBV12-4	TRBJ2-3	TGTGCCAGCACCACCCTAAATCCCACAGATACGCAGTATTTT	CASTTLNPTDTQYF
.	TRBD1	TRBV5-5	TRBJ2-7	TGTGCCAGCAGCTTGGCCTTCTTCGGACAGGTGCCCTACGAGCAGTACTTC	CASSLAFFGQVPYEQYF
.	.	TRBV11-2	TRBJ2-1	TGTGCCAGCAGTTCTGGACCGGGGGCGGGTGAGCAGTTCTTC	CASSSGPGAGEQFF
many	.	TRBV6-1	TRBJ2-1	TGTGCGGCAGCGGCGGGTATCGGACCTACTGAGCAGTTCTTC	CAAAAGIGPTEQFF